This TCR beta chain was documented in a study of human T cells and chemical hapten exposure. The V gene's germline CDR1 is SGHAT and CDR2 FQDESV (reference sequence). With 1 base removed from V and 0 bases from J, the gap between germline ends came to 16 bases. CDR3 length equals 17 residues. Time point denoted: healthy volunteer bleed at 6 weeks. RNA extraction used unfractionated whole blood as the source of total RNA. This clonotype was recorded many times. A single record per CDR3 protein comes from TCRdb applying MiXCR to the RACE reads. The repertoire includes 65,000 to 80,000 distinct CDR3 sequences, about 8.7% of them detected once, and less than 2% sits in the top ten.

J is TRBJ2-7 and V is TRBV11-1; TRBD2 is a possible D gene (6 bases). The sample consisted of whole blood. The source is a male donor in good health. Some clones in this sample may be carry-over from other donors' samples. CDR3 sequence: CASSLVGDGSPSYEQYF. Written as DNA, the CDR3 is TGTGCCAGCAGCTTAGTAGGGGACGGGAGTCCCTCCTACGAGCAGTACTTC.